The clone carrying this T cell receptor (beta chain) has more than one count but fewer than ten. Genomic DNA served as template for TCR beta VDJ and CDR3 profiling. TCRdb itself ran the reads through MiXCR, one entry per CDR3 protein. The sample shows fewer than 200,000 distinct CDR3 sequences, 60% to 70% of them seen only once. The data derive from a study of CD8+CD57+ T cells in acquired aplastic anemia. Trimming cost V 0 bases and J 5 bases; bases outside gene matches: 3. The CDR3 runs to 14 residues. CDR1 and CDR2 from the germline V gene are SGHTA and FQGNSA. The chain is built from TRBV7-2 and TRBJ2-7, with 8 bases that match TRBD2. This TCR was sampled from a human donor in good health. The sequenced material came from sorted CD4+, CD8+, or CD8+CD57+ T cells (not recorded which) from PBMCs. The CDR3 coding sequence is TGTGCCAGCAGCTTAGCAGGACTAGCCCACGAGCAGTACTTC. It codes for CASSLAGLAHEQYF.